The TCR beta chain described here comes from a study of blood T cell repertoires in COVID-19. In the original analysis: Using reference gene primer amplification, nucleated cell counts were estimated. Assay used: immunoSEQ multiplex PCR; TCRdb lists only in-frame clones, some missing. The V and J calls and clone size were taken over from that table, and D and trimming were inferred from the DNA. This table has approximately 360,000 clones, 89% appearing once. The CDR3 loop spans 11 amino acids. Germline trimming cut 6 bases from V and 6 bases from J; bases unmatched to any gene: 3. CDR1 and CDR2 (germline): DFQATT, SNEGSKA (reference sequence).

The chain employs TRBV20-1 and TRBJ1-1; 8 bases align to TRBD1. Sequenced material: peripheral blood. This receptor was obtained from a man aged 35 to 55 with acute or convalescent COVID-19. For the CDR3, the DNA is TGCAGTGCGTTACAGGGGGCTGAAGCTTTCTTT. This encodes CSALQGAEAFF.